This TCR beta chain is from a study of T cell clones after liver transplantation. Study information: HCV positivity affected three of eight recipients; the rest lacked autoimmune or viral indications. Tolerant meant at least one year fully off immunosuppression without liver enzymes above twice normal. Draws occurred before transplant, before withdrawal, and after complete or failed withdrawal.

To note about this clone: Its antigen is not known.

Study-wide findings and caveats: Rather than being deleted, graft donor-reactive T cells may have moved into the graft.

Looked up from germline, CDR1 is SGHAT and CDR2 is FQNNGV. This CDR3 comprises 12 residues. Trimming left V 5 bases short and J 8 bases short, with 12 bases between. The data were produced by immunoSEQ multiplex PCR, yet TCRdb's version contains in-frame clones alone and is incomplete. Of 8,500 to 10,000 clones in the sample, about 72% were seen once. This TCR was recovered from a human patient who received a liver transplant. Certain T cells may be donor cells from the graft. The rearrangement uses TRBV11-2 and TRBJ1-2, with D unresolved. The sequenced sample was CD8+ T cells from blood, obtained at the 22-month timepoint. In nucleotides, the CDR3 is TGTGCCAGCAGCGAAGGTGGGAGCGGCTACACCTTC. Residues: CASSEGGSGYTF.